This TCR beta chain was captured in a study of blood T cells in healthy people across ages (dated by TCRdb to between 2015 and 2016). Broadly, across the study: Template switching captured roughly one uniquely barcoded TCR beta cDNA molecule per two T cells in model experiments. The study measured age-related changes in TCR beta repertoire diversity using deep sequencing normalized with unique cDNA molecular identifiers. The donors were divided into four age groups: young (average around 17 years), middle-aged (about 41), aged (about 61) and long-lived (82). For two donors (one aged 18 to 29 and one aged 80 or older), the study analyzed two additional independent replicas of 1 million unique cDNA reads from the same blood draw. Donors of different ages were randomly distributed across sequencing lanes to avoid experimental bias.

The protocol used for the library was 5' RACE. Reads for this sample came from an Illumina HiSeq 2500. A second PCR of roughly 7 to 12 cycles was performed with a sample-barcoded 5' primer and a J-beta primer mix. Each TCR beta cDNA molecule received a unique molecular identifier from a template-switch 5' adaptor carrying 12 random nucleotides. Each sample yielded at least 2.5 million CDR3-containing paired-end reads. First-strand cDNA was synthesized from all RNA with the Mint cDNA synthesis kit, primed by a TRBC-specific oligonucleotide. Following uracil-DNA glycosylase treatment, a first 18-cycle PCR with universal primers M1SS and BC2_uni_R was performed on all cDNA. Per the original workflow: For normalization, 1 million high-quality reads, each with a distinct molecular identifier, were randomly selected from each sample. Instead of being binned into consensus sequences, reads that shared molecular identifiers were thrown out. CDR3 identification, clonotype clustering and error correction used MiTCR with a Q25 quality threshold and the strictest error-elimination algorithm. A nonparametric unseen species model with Euler transformation was used to estimate lower-bound total TCR beta diversity. TCRdb passed the public sequencing reads through fastp at Q25 and MiXCR, retaining productive beta sequences. Merged by CDR3 protein, the rows form single entries marked with the most common genes and DNA. The V and J calls shown here were made by TCRdb, not taken from the authors' results. Present in this sample are about 700,000 distinct CDR3 sequences, roughly 30% of which were seen just once. Less than 20% of the sample is held by the ten biggest clonotypes.

What the research found in general, with its limitations: Observed TCR beta diversity correlated strongly with the percentage of naive T cells measured by flow cytometry. The long-lived group showed more naive CD4+ T cells, fewer expanded clones and increased TCR diversity than the aged group, suggesting age selection. Total diversity estimates from one million sequenced T cells were considered lower bounds and underestimates. Because profiling used bulk unsorted PBMCs, naive and antigen-experienced compartments could not be compared conclusively. Because the CMV infection status of the donors was unknown, age-related changes in expanded clonotypes may potentially have been confounded. As age increased, observed TCR beta diversity per million T cells dropped in a roughly linear way, and a significant reduction was already evident by age roughly 40.

The germline V gene (reference sequence) yields SEHNR for CDR1 and FQNEAQ for CDR2. The CDR3 has 16 amino acids, counting the end cysteine and phenylalanine. The sequence is cut down to CDR3 DNA, 48 bases in frame from base 1. This clonotype has just a few counts. Its antigen is still unknown. One end of the junction varies from germline; a read error may be responsible. The 40 or so donors, aged roughly 6 to 100 years, were systemically healthy Caucasian individuals from Russia. Each donor gave ten milliliters of peripheral blood, drawn into EDTA-treated Vacutainer tubes. Ficoll-Paque density-gradient centrifugation was used to isolate PBMCs, with at least 6.5 million obtained per sample. Trizol reagent was used to extract total RNA from the PBMCs, yielding at least 5.5 micrograms per sample. For every donor, flow cytometry on a PBMC aliquot measured the percentage of naive CD45RAhigh/CD27high T cells.

This receptor chain uses TRBV7-9 and TRBJ2-3, with 8 junctional bases fitting TRBD1. The sequence was obtained from an elderly woman in good health. Donor details come from another sample of the same person, matched by shared clones. The sequenced sample consisted of blood. This receptor carries the CDR3 CASSQGGTGGGDSQYF. The DNA is TGTGCCAGCAGCCAAGGGGGGACAGGTGGGGGAGATTCGCAGTATTTT.